Sequencing of this T cell receptor beta chain was carried out in a study of blood T cells in healthy people across ages (dated by TCRdb to 2013 to 2016). Study-wide context: In model experiments, roughly one uniquely barcoded TCR beta cDNA molecule per two T cells was captured by template switching. Using deep sequencing normalized with unique cDNA molecular identifiers, the study measured how TCR beta repertoire diversity changes with age. The donors were split into four age groups: young (average 16 years), middle-aged (39), aged (more than 60) and long-lived (more than 80). To avoid experimental bias, donors of different ages were distributed randomly across sequencing lanes. The study analyzed two additional independent replicas of 1 million unique cDNA reads from the same blood draw for two donors, one aged 18 to 30 and one aged 80 or older. The paper's findings and limits, for the study overall: Because profiling used bulk unsorted PBMCs, naive and antigen-experienced compartments could not be compared conclusively. Because the CMV infection status of the donors was unknown, age-related changes in expanded clonotypes may potentially have been confounded. Compared with the aged group, the long-lived group had more naive CD4+ T cells, fewer expanded clones and increased TCR diversity, suggesting age selection. Observed TCR beta diversity per million T cells fell roughly linearly with age, and a significant reduction was already apparent by age approximately 41. Observed TCR beta diversity correlated strongly with the percentage of naive T cells measured by flow cytometry. Estimates of total diversity based on one million sequenced T cells were regarded as lower bounds and as underestimates.

Comment on this clonotype: Its target antigen remains unknown. The input lacks base qualities; no much larger clone sits a single base away.

The 39 donors, aged about 6 to 90 years, were systemically healthy Caucasian individuals from Russia. Each donor gave 8 to 10 milliliters of peripheral blood, drawn into EDTA-treated Vacutainer tubes. Ficoll-Paque density-gradient centrifugation was used to isolate PBMCs, with at least 7 million obtained per sample. Total RNA, at least 6 micrograms per sample, was extracted from PBMCs with Trizol reagent. For every donor, an aliquot of PBMCs went through flow cytometry to measure the percentages of naive CD45RAhigh/CD27high T cells. Libraries were built with 5' RACE. Sequencer: Illumina HiSeq 2500. The second PCR ran for roughly 7 to 11 cycles and used a J-beta primer mix along with a sample-barcoded 5' primer. Each TCR beta cDNA molecule received a unique molecular identifier from a template-switch 5' adaptor carrying 12 random nucleotides. At least 3 million CDR3-containing paired-end reads were obtained from each sample. First-strand cDNA synthesis was performed from all RNA using the Mint cDNA synthesis kit, with priming by a TRBC-specific oligonucleotide. Following uracil-DNA glycosylase treatment, a first 18-cycle PCR with universal primers M1SS and BC2_uni_R was performed on all cDNA. The study's own analysis went as follows. For normalization, 1 million high-quality reads, each with a distinct molecular identifier, were randomly selected from each sample. Instead of being binned into consensus sequences, reads with shared molecular identifiers were discarded. MiTCR, run with a Q25 quality threshold and the strictest error-elimination algorithm, handled CDR3 identification, clonotype clustering and error correction. A nonparametric unseen species model using Euler transformation provided a lower-bound estimate of total TCR beta diversity. The raw public data were reprocessed by TCRdb itself: fastp quality trimming at Q25, MiXCR clonotype calling, in-frame beta chains only. Under each unique CDR3 protein, matching rows form one entry showing the most common genes and DNA. The V and J calls reflect TCRdb's pipeline rather than the authors' work. The sample table holds roughly 800,000 distinct CDR3 sequences, of which 58% were seen once. The ten largest account for roughly 22% of the sample.

CDR1 MDHEN and CDR2 SYDVKM are derived from the germline V gene. Inclusive of the bounding cysteine and phenylalanine, the CDR3 is 13 residues long. Only the CDR3 DNA stays, 39 bases, in frame from base 1. Trimming removed 9 bases from V and 2 bases from J; the gene matches leave 7 bases unexplained. The rearranged segments are TRBV28 and TRBJ2-7; TRBD1 aligns with 7 central bases. The sample taken for sequencing was blood. The TCR originated in a man between 25 and 39 years old in good health. At the DNA level, the sequence is TGTGCCAGTGGACAGGTTCCGACCTACGAGCAGTACTTC. It translates to CASGQVPTYEQYF.